The 31 T cell receptor beta chains below all came from one sample that was sequenced in a study of T cells in Graves' hyperthyroidism and ophthalmopathy. The source material, RNA transcripts, was used to amplify TCR beta CDR3 regions. First-round RT-PCR with HTBI primers amplified the TCR CDR3 region. Each CDR3 protein gets one entry after TCRdb re-called the multiplex PCR reads with MiXCR. This sample has 20,000 to 30,000 distinct CDR3 sequences, with 45% found just once. Material: blood. The receptor source for this set is a woman aged 25 to 45 with Graves' hyperthyroidism.

This clonotype has a handful of counts. The CDR3 spells CASRKGDSPDTQYF. CDR3 nucleotide sequence: TGTGCCAGCAGAAAAGGCGACAGCCCAGATACGCAGTATTTT. The V call is TRBV2, the J call TRBJ2-3, with D possibly being TRBD1 (5 bases). CDR1 SNHLY and CDR2 FYNNEI come from the germline V gene. The CDR3 totals 14 residues. Trimming cost V 6 bases and J 4 bases, with 14 bases left between them.

Many counts were recorded for this clonotype. The chain combines TRBV12-3 or TRBV12-4 with TRBJ1-6, with 10 positions matching TRBD1. After removal of 2 bases from V and 8 bases from J, the junction contained 3 bases not matched to a gene. The CDR3 extends over 15 amino acids. The CDR3 sequence: CASSLRTGGDSPLHF. The CDR3 region has the DNA TGTGCCAGCAGTTTACGGACAGGGGGGGATTCACCCCTCCACTTT.

This chain joins TRBV7-9 and TRBJ2-6, with 7 bases lining up with TRBD2. The CDR3 is made up of 19 amino acids. V dropped 3 bases and J dropped 2; count of bases not matched to a gene: 13. The V gene's germline CDR1 is SEHNR and CDR2 FQNEAQ (reference sequence). The CDR3 region has the DNA TGTGCCAGCAGCTTGGAGGGACTATTAGGGCCCACTGGGGCCAACGTCCTGACTTTC. The encoded protein is CASSLEGLLGPTGANVLTF.

This clonotype is labeled medium-sized. V and J are TRBV24-1 and TRBJ2-3; TRBD1 matches 8 bases. This CDR3 has 14 amino acids. J lost 4 bases, V lost 7 bases, and 6 bases had no gene match. Looked up from germline, CDR1 is KGHDR and CDR2 is SFDVKD. The CDR3 is CATSRRGHADTQYF. The CDR3 region has the DNA TGTGCCACCAGCCGCAGGGGGCATGCAGATACGCAGTATTTT.

The rearrangement links TRBV20-1 to TRBJ2-2, with TRBD2 identical over 10 bases. V lost 2 bases to trimming and J lost 5 bases; unmatched junction nucleotides: 2. CDR1 is DFQATT and CDR2 is SNEGSKA in the germline V gene (reference sequence). The CDR3 extends over 14 amino acids. The CDR3 nucleotides read TGCAGTGCTAGATCGACTAGCGGGACCGGGGAGCTGTTTTTT. It translates to CSARSTSGTGELFF.

This clonotype is termed medium-sized. The chain is built from TRBV24-1 and TRBJ1-1; D is perhaps TRBD1 (5 bases). CDR3 size: 16 residues. Looked up from germline, CDR1 is KGHDR and CDR2 is SFDVKD. V was shortened by 5 bases and J by 3 bases, with 18 bases between the two germline ends. The CDR3 nucleotides are TGTGCCACCAGTGCGTCCTCGGGGGAGGAGGACACTGAAGCTTTCTTT. Encoded protein: CATSASSGEEDTEAFF.

This clonotype was seen repeatedly, ten times or more. The V gene is TRBV27, the J gene TRBJ1-1, with a tentative D call TRBD1 (5 bases). The CDR3 length is 13 residues. CDR1 is MNHEY and CDR2 is SMNVEV in the germline V gene (reference sequence). The V gene lost 4 bases and the J gene lost 6 bases, with 12 bases spanning the gap. The CDR3 coding sequence is TGTGCCAGCAGTTGGGACTCCAGATCTGAAGCTTTCTTT. Protein sequence: CASSWDSRSEAFF.

This clonotype came up a few times. This chain uses TRBV6-5 with TRBJ2-7; 8 positions agree with TRBD2. The germline gives CDR1 MNHEY, CDR2 SVGAGI. The CDR3 extends over 14 amino acids. Unmatched junction bases numbered 10, after V lost 7 bases and J lost 5 bases. In nucleotides, the CDR3 is TGTGCCAGCACCCCACTCACTAGCGGCCACGAGCAGTACTTC. This sequence encodes CASTPLTSGHEQYF.

Ten or more counts support this clonotype. The rearrangement joins TRBV9 to TRBJ2-2; 7 nucleotides match TRBD2. From germline, CDR1 is SGDLS and CDR2 YYNGEE. J lost 3 bases, V lost 6 bases, and 8 bases had no gene match. There are 15 residues in the CDR3. CDR3: CASNWGGTDTGELFF. The CDR3 DNA reads as TGTGCCAGCAACTGGGGAGGGACCGACACCGGGGAGCTGTTTTTT.

Regarding this clonotype: This may stem from a read error, because a much larger clone lies one nucleotide away. The chain employs TRBV2 and TRBJ2-1; 11 bases are shared with TRBD2. V lost 11 bases and J lost 0; bases outside the gene matches: 9. The CDR3 extends over 16 amino acids. Germline CDR1 and CDR2: SNHLY and FYNNEI. This CDR3 is CAGTGLAGTSYNEQFF. The CDR3 bases are TGTGCCGGCACCGGACTAGCGGGCACCTCCTACAATGAGCAGTTCTTC. Drawing the rest from reference TRBV2 and TRBJ2-1, the complete variable domain is EPEVTQTPSHQVTQMGQEVILRCVPISNHLYFYWYRQILGQKVEFLVSFYNNEISEKSEIFDDQFSVERPDGSNFTLKIRSTKLEDSAMYFCAGTGLAGTSYNEQFFGPGTRLTVL.

To note about this clonotype: Given the absence of the conserved phenylalanine or tryptophan at the CDR3 end, a read error is likely. The V gene is TRBV10-2, the J gene TRBJ1-1; no definite D call. CDR1 is WSHSY and CDR2 is SAAADI in the germline V gene. The CDR3 is 14 amino acids. Trimming stripped 3 bases from V and 1 base from J, with 9 bases between. DNA for the CDR3: TGCGCCAGCAGTGATGACTTGGGGAACACTGAAGCTTTCCTT. Translated: CASSDDLGNTEAFL.

J is TRBJ1-2 and V is TRBV20-1; D might be TRBD1 (5 bases). Germline values: CDR1 DFQATT, CDR2 SNEGSKA (reference sequence). CDR3 length: 14 residues. CDR3 loop: CSVGHGSGNYGYTF. The DNA of the CDR3 is TGCAGCGTTGGACATGGGTCCGGAAACTATGGCTACACCTTC.

J is TRBJ1-2 and V is TRBV9; D gene unclear. V was clipped by 0 bases and J by 3 bases, with 6 bases between them. Germline CDR1 and CDR2: SGDLS and YYNGEE. This CDR3 has 13 amino acids. The DNA for the CDR3 is TGTGCCAGCAGCGTAGGGCAGGACTATGGCTACACCTTC. Translated: CASSVGQDYGYTF.

This chain uses TRBV10-2 with TRBJ1-2; D unclear. Germline V lookup: CDR1 WSHSY, CDR2 SAAADI. V gave up 3 bases and J gave up 4 bases, with 9 bases separating them. The CDR3 totals 13 residues. In DNA, the CDR3 is TGCGCCAGCAGTGATTGGGGTCCCTATGGCTACACCTTC. Translating gives CASSDWGPYGYTF.

Regarding this clonotype: No conserved phenylalanine or tryptophan is present at the end of the CDR3, so a read error is the likely explanation. The limits of the CDR3 on the DNA are not certain, so only TCRdb's listed CDR3 is given. The rearrangement links TRBV28 to TRBJ1-1. Germline lookup yields CDR1 MDHEN and CDR2 SYDVKM. The CDR3 has 8 residues if both end residues are counted. CDR3 region: CASSLTTP.

This clonotype was seen ten or more times. The V call is TRBV11-2, the J call TRBJ2-1, with D perhaps TRBD2 (6 bases). The length of the CDR3 is 16 residues. Germline CDR1 reads SGHAT; CDR2 reads FQNNGV. V lost 2 bases to trimming and J lost 0 bases, with 11 bases between them. The CDR3 here is CASSLSRGSSYNEQFF. In DNA, the CDR3 is TGTGCCAGCAGCTTATCCCGGGGGAGCTCCTACAATGAGCAGTTCTTC.

The chain carries TRBV3-1 and TRBJ2-1, with TRBD2 matching 10 bases. V trimming: 2 bases; J trimming: 6 bases; junction bases outside the gene matches: 4. There are 15 residues in the CDR3. Germline V gives CDR1 LGHDT, CDR2 YNNKEL (reference sequence). The CDR3 bases are TGTGCCAGCAGCCAATTACTAGCGGGGCCCAATGAGCAGTTCTTC. Encoded protein: CASSQLLAGPNEQFF.

This clonotype was seen at least ten times. This chain links TRBV6-2 or TRBV6-3 with TRBJ2-5; D gene unclear. Trimming shortened V by 2 bases and J by 3 bases, and 1 base separated the two germline ends. The CDR3 is made up of 11 amino acids. Germline loops: CDR1 MNHEY, CDR2 SVGEGT. The CDR3 here is CASSYEETQYF. CDR3 coding DNA: TGTGCCAGCAGTTACGAAGAGACCCAGTACTTC.

The genes are TRBV10-2 and TRBJ2-7, with a weak D call TRBD2 (6 bases). V was pared by 3 bases and J by 7 bases, with 22 bases between. There are 16 residues in the CDR3. The germline gives CDR1 WSHSY, CDR2 SAAADI. The CDR3 spells CASSEEGYGSRREQYF. CDR3 coding DNA: TGCGCCAGCAGTGAAGAGGGGTACGGGAGTCGAAGGGAGCAGTACTTC.

Many counts were recorded for this clonotype. The chain links TRBV6-5 to TRBJ2-5, with a possible D match to TRBD2 (5 bases). CDR1 and CDR2 (germline): MNHEY, SVGAGI. The CDR3 spans 15 residues. V lost 5 bases and J 5 bases, leaving 18 bases between the germline ends. CDR3 sequence: CASSAPGLGYETQYF. CDR3 nucleotide sequence: TGTGCCAGCAGTGCACCGGGGTTGGGGTATGAGACCCAGTACTTC.

In its sample, this clonotype was seen many times. The CDR3 loop reads CASSVRQGFNYGYTF. DNA for the CDR3: TGTGCCAGCAGTGTCAGACAGGGGTTTAACTATGGCTACACCTTC. V is TRBV6-6 and J is TRBJ1-2; 8 bases are shared with TRBD1. The CDR3 covers 15 residues. Germline V gene sequence: CDR1 MNHNY, CDR2 SVGAGI (reference sequence). Trimming took 5 bases from V and 1 from J; bases not matched to a gene: 6.

There are many counts of this clonotype. The chain links TRBV14 to TRBJ2-3; D possibly matches TRBD1 or TRBD2 (5 bases each). Per the germline V gene, CDR1 is SGHDN and CDR2 is FVKESK. V lost 1 base, J lost 5 bases, and 10 bases lay in between. This CDR3 spans 14 amino acids. The CDR3 DNA is TGTGCCAGCAGCCAAGGAGGGGTGCTAGATACGCAGTATTTT. It yields the protein CASSQGGVLDTQYF.

This clonotype is categorized as medium-sized. The chain recombines TRBV20-1 with TRBJ2-1; possible D gene TRBD1, 7 bases. V lost 6 bases to trimming and J lost 5 bases, with 17 bases between them. CDR1 is DFQATT and CDR2 is SNEGSKA in the germline V gene (reference sequence). The CDR3 contains 14 residues. The CDR3 here is CSAKGQGGHNEQFF. CDR3 bases: TGCAGTGCCAAGGGGCAGGGGGGACACAATGAGCAGTTCTTC.

The V and J genes are TRBV10-3 and TRBJ1-2, with 8 nucleotides matching TRBD1. The CDR3 length is 16 residues. The junction had 14 bases not matched to a gene; V was cut back by 7 bases and J by 4 bases. CDR1 and CDR2 from the germline V gene are ENHRY and SYGVKD. This chain's CDR3 is CAIKETAGTGGYGYTF. The CDR3 region has the DNA TGTGCCATCAAAGAGACCGCCGGGACAGGTGGCTATGGCTACACCTTC.

V gene TRBV9 combines with J gene TRBJ1-6; D remains ambiguous. This CDR3 region has 12 residues. Germline CDR1 reads SGDLS; CDR2 reads YYNGEE. Trimming removed 3 bases from V and 7 bases from J, with 5 bases in between. The CDR3: CASSAANSPLHF. The CDR3, as DNA: TGTGCCAGCAGCGCAGCAAATTCACCCCTCCACTTT.

At least ten counts were recorded for this clonotype. This chain uses TRBV27 with TRBJ1-2; TRBD1 matches at 8 bases. The length of the CDR3 is 13 residues. Trimming took 7 bases from V and 7 from J; bases not matched to a gene: 8. Germline V CDR1 and CDR2: MNHEY, SMNVEV (reference sequence). CDR3 region: CASTGTGVSGYTF. Written as DNA, the CDR3 is TGTGCCAGCACCGGGACAGGTGTTTCTGGCTACACCTTC.

DNA of the CDR3: TGCAGTGCTAGATATGTTTTAGCGGGAGCGGGCGAGCAGTACTTC. It is translated as CSARYVLAGAGEQYF. The J gene is TRBJ2-7, the V gene TRBV20-1, with TRBD2 matching over 9 bases. Trimming took 2 bases from V and 6 from J; bases not matched to a gene: 11. Germline lookup yields CDR1 DFQATT and CDR2 SNEGSKA (reference sequence). This CDR3 contains 15 residues.

The gene calls are TRBV29-1 and TRBJ2-3; TRBD1 agrees at 8 bases. In germline, CDR1 is SQVTM, CDR2 ANQGSEA. The length of the CDR3 is 13 residues. The V and J ends lost 6 bases and 5 bases, in that order; junction bases with no gene match: 7. In DNA, the CDR3 is TGCAGCGTCGGACAGGGAGGAGTAGATACGCAGTATTTT. Encoded protein: CSVGQGGVDTQYF.

This clonotype has at least ten counts. This sequence joins TRBV19 and TRBJ2-2; 11 bases are shared with TRBD2. The CDR3 totals 16 residues. With 8 bases clipped from V and 3 bases from J, the junction kept 8 bases outside the gene matches. Germline-derived CDR1 and CDR2 are LNHDA and SQIVND (reference sequence). The CDR3 DNA is TGTGCCAGTGGACTTACTAGCGGGGGCTACACCGGGGAGCTGTTTTTT. Amino acid sequence: CASGLTSGGYTGELFF.

The chain has TRBV2 and TRBJ2-5; D not certain. CDR3 size: 14 residues. Between the trimmed V and J ends, which lost 2 bases and 2 bases, there was a span of 9 bases. Germline loops: CDR1 SNHLY, CDR2 FYNNEI. In DNA form, the CDR3 reads TGTGCCAGCAGTGAACAAGGTCAACAAGAGACCCAGTACTTC. Its translation: CASSEQGQQETQYF. Drawing the rest from reference TRBV2 and TRBJ2-5, the complete variable domain is EPEVTQTPSHQVTQMGQEVILRCVPISNHLYFYWYRQILGQKVEFLVSFYNNEISEKSEIFDDQFSVERPDGSNFTLKIRSTKLEDSAMYFCASSEQGQQETQYFGPGTRLLVL.

To note about this clonotype: The junction shows a germline mismatch at one end, possibly a read error. V is TRBV28 and J is TRBJ2-1; D might be TRBD2 (6 bases). CDR1 and CDR2 (germline): MDHEN, SYDVKM. This CDR3 comprises 15 residues. The chain's CDR3 is CASSLFGSGHNEQVF. CDR3 sequence (DNA): TGTGCCAGCAGTTTATTTGGCAGCGGGCACAATGAGCAGGTCTTC.